This T cell receptor beta chain was sequenced in a study of T cells in Graves' hyperthyroidism and ophthalmopathy. The CDR3 sequence is 13 residues long. Germline V lookup: CDR1 DFQATT, CDR2 SNEGSKA (reference sequence). The V and J ends lost 3 bases and 1 base respectively, with 9 bases between them. RNA transcripts yielded amplified TCR beta CDR3 regions. First-round RT-PCR with HTBI primers amplified the TCR CDR3 region. TCRdb reanalysed the multiplex PCR reads using MiXCR and keeps one entry per CDR3 protein. The data hold 350,000 to 400,000 distinct CDR3 sequences, with about 18% observed a single time. In this sample, this clonotype turned up many times.

The chain joins TRBV20-1 to TRBJ1-1; a weak D match, TRBD1 (6 bases). The sequence was collected from a woman aged 18-29 years with Graves' hyperthyroidism. The material sequenced was blood. The CDR3 loop reads CSASVGANTEAFF. The CDR3, as DNA: TGCAGTGCTAGCGTGGGGGCGAACACTGAAGCTTTCTTT.